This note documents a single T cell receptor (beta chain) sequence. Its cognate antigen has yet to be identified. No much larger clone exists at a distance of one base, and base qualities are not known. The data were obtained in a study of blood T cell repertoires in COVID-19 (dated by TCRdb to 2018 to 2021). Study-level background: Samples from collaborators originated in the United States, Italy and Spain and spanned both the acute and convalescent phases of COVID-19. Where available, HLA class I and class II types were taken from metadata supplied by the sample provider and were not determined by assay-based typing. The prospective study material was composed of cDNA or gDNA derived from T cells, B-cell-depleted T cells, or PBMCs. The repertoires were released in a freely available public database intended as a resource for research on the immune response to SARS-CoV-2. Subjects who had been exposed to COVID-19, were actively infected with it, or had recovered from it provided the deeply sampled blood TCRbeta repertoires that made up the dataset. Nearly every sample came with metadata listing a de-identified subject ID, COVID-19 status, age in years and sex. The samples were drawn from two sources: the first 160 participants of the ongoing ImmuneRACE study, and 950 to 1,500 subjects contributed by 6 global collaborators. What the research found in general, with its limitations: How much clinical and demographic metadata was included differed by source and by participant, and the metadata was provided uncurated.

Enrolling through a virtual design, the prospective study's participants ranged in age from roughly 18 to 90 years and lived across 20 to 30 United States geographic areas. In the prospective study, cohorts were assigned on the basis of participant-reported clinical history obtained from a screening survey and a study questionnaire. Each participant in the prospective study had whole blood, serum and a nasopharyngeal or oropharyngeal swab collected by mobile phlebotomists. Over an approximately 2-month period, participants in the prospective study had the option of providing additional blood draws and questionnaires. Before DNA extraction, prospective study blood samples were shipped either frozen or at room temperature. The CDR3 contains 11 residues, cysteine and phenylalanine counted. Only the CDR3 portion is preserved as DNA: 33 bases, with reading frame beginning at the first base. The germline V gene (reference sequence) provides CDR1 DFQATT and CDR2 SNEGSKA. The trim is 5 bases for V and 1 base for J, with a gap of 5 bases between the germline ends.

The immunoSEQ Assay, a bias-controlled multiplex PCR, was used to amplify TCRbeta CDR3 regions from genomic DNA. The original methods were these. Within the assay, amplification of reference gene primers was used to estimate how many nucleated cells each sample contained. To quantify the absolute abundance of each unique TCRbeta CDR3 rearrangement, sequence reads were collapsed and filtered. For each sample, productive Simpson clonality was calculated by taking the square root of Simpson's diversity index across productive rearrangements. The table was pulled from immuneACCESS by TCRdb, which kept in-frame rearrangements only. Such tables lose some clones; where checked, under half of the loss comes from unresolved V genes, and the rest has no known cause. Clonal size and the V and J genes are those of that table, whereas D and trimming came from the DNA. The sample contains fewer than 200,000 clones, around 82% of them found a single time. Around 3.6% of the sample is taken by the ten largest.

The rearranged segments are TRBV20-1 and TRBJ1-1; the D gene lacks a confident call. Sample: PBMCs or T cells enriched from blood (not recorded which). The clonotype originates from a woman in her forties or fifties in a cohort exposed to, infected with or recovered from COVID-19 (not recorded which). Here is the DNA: TGCAGTGCTTGGGCGAACACTGAAGCTTTCTTT. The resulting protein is CSAWANTEAFF.